This section outlines one T cell receptor beta chain sequence together with its context. The CDR3 spans 11 residues. Trimming removed 2 bases at V and 6 bases at J, with 8 bases between. CDR1 is DFQATT, CDR2 SNEGSKA, per germline (reference sequence). The data are from a study of OX40 agonist ivuxolimab in advanced cancers. Repertoires were generated with immunoSEQ multiplex PCR, while TCRdb's copy carries only in-frame clones and drops some. Among 70,000 to 85,000 clones listed, approximately 80% were seen once. The chain uses TRBV20-1 and TRBJ2-7, with D tentatively TRBD1 (5 bases). The TCR sequence derives from an adult with an advanced solid tumor such as melanoma, head and neck, liver or kidney cancer. The sample in question was CD4+ or CD8+ T cells sorted from blood, obtained in a trial of the OX40 agonist ivuxolimab. CDR3 amino acids: CSARHRSEQYF. DNA of the CDR3: TGCAGTGCTAGACACAGGTCCGAGCAGTACTTC.